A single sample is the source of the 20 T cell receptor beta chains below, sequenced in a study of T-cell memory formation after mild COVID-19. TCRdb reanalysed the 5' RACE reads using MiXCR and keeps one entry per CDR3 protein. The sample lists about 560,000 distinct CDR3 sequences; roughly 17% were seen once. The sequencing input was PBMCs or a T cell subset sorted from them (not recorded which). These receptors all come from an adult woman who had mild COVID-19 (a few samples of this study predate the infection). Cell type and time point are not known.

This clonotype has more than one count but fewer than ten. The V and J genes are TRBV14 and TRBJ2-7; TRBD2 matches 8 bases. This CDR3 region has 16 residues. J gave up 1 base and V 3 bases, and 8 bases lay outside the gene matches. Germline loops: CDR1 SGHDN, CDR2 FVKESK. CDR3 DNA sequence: TGTGCCAGCAGCCACCTGCGGGGGGCAAGATCCTACGAGCAGTACTTC. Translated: CASSHLRGARSYEQYF.

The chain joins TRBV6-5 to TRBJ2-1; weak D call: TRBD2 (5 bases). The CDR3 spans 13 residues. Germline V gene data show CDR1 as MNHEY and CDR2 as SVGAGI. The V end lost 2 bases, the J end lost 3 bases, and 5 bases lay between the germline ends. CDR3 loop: CASSYRGYNEQFF. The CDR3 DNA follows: TGTGCCAGCAGTTACCGGGGCTACAATGAGCAGTTCTTC.

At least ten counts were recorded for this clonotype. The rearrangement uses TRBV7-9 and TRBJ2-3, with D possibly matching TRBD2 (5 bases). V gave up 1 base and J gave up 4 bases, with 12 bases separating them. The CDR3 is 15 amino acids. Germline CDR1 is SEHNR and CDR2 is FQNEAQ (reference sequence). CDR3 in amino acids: CASSLDGLAADTQYF. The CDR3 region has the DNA TGTGCCAGCAGCTTAGATGGTCTAGCAGCAGATACGCAGTATTTT.

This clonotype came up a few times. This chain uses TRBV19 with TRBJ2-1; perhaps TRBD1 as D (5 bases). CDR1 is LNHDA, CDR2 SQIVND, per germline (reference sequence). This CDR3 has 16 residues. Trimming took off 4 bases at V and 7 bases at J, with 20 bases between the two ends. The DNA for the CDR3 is TGTGCCAGTAGTACCCTCCAGGGCTGGGGTGGTAATGAGCAGTTCTTC. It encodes CASSTLQGWGGNEQFF. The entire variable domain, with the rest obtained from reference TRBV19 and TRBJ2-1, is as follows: DGGITQSPKYLFRKEGQNVTLSCEQNLNHDAMYWYRQDPGQGLRLIYYSQIVNDFQKGDIAEGYSVSREKKESFPLTVTSAQKNPTAFYLCASSTLQGWGGNEQFFGPGTRLTVL.

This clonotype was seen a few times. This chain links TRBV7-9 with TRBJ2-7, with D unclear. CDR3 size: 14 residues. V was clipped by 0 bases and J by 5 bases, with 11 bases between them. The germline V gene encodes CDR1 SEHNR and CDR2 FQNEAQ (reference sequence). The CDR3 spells CASSLAIGIHEQYF. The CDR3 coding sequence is TGTGCCAGCAGCTTAGCTATAGGGATACACGAGCAGTACTTC. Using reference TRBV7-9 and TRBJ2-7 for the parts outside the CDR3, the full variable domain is DTGVSQNPRHKITKRGQNVTFRCDPISEHNRLYWYRQTLGQGPEFLTYFQNEAQLEKSRLLSDRFSAERPKGSFSTLEIQRTEQGDSAMYLCASSLAIGIHEQYFGPGTRLTVT.

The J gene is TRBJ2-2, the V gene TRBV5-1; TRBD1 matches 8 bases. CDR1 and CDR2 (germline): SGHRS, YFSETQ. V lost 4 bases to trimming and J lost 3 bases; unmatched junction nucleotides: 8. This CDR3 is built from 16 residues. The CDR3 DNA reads TGCGCCAGCAGCAACTACCAGGGGGCGGACACCGGGGAGCTGTTTTTT. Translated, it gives CASSNYQGADTGELFF. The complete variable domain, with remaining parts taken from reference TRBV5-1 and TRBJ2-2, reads KAGVTQTPRYLIKTRGQQVTLSCSPISGHRSVSWYQQTPGQGLQFLFEYFSETQRNKGNFPGRFSGRQFSNSRSEMNVSTLELGDSALYLCASSNYQGADTGELFFGEGSRLTVL.

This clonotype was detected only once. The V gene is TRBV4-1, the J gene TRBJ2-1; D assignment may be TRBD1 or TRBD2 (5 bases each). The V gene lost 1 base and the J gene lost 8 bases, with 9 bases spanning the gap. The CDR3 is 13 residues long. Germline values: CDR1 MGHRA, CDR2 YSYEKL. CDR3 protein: CASSQVEGHEQFF. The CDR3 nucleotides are TGCGCCAGCAGCCAAGTAGAGGGGCATGAGCAGTTCTTC.

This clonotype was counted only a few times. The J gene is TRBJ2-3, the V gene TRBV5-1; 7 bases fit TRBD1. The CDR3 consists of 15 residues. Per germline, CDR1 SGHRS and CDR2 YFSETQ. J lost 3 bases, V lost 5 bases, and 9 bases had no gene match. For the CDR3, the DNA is TGCGCCAGCAGTTCGGACAGGAGTCGGACAGATACGCAGTATTTT. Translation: CASSSDRSRTDTQYF.

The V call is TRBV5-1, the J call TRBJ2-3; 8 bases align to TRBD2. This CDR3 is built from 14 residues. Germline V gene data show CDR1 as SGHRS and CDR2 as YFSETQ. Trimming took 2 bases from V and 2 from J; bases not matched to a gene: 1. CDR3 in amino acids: CASSFGGDTDTQYF. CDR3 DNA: TGCGCCAGCAGCTTCGGGGGGGACACAGATACGCAGTATTTT.

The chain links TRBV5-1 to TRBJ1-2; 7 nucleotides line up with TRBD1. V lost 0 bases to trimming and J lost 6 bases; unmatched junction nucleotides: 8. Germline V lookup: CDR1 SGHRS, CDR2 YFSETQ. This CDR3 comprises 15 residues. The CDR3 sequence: CASSLEYRGGDGYTF. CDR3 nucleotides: TGCGCCAGCAGCTTGGAGTACAGGGGAGGGGATGGCTACACCTTC.

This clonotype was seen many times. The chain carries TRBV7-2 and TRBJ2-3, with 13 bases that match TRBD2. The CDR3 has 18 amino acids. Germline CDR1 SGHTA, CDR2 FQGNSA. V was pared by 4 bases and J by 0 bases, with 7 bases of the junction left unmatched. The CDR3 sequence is CASSSTSGGTVSTDTQYF. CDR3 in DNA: TGTGCCAGCAGCTCGACTAGCGGGGGGACGGTTAGCACAGATACGCAGTATTTT. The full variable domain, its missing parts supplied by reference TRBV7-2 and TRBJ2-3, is GAGVSQSPSNKVTEKGKDVELRCDPISGHTALYWYRQSLGQGLEFLIYFQGNSAPDKSGLPSDRFSAERTGGSVSTLTIQRTQQEDSAVYLCASSSTSGGTVSTDTQYFGPGTRLTVL.

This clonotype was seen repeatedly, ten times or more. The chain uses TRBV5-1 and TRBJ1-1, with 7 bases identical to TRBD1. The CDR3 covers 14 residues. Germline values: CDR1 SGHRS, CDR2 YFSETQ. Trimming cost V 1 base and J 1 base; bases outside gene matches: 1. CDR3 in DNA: TGCGCCAGCAGCTTGAGGACAGGGAACACTGAAGCTTTCTTT. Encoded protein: CASSLRTGNTEAFF.

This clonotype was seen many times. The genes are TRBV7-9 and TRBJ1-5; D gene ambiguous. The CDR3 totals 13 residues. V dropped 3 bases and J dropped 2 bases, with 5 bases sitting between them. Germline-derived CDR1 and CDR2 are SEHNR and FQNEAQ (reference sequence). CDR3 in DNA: TGTGCCAGCAGCTTGTACGGCAATCAGCCCCAGCATTTT. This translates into CASSLYGNQPQHF. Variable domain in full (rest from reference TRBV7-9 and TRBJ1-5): DTGVSQNPRHKITKRGQNVTFRCDPISEHNRLYWYRQTLGQGPEFLTYFQNEAQLEKSRLLSDRFSAERPKGSFSTLEIQRTEQGDSAMYLCASSLYGNQPQHFGDGTRLSIL.

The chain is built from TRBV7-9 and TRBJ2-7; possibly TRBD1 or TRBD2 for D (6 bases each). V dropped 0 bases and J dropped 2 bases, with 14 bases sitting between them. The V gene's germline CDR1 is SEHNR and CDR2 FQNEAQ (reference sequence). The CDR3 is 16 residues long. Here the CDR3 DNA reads TGTGCCAGCAGCTTAGCCGCGGTAGGGGGGCCCTACGAGCAGTACTTC. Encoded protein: CASSLAAVGGPYEQYF.

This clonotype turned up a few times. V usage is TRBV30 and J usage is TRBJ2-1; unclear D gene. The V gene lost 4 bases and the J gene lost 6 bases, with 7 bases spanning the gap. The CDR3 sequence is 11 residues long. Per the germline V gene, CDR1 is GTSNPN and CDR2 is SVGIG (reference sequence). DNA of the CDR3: TGTGCCTGGACTCAAGGCAATGAGCAGTTCTTC. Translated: CAWTQGNEQFF. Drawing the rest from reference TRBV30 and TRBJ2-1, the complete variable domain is SQTIHQWPATLVQPVGSPLSLECTVEGTSNPNLYWYRQAAGRGLQLLFYSVGIGQISSEVPQNLSASRPQDRQFILSSKKLLLSDSGFYLCAWTQGNEQFFGPGTRLTVL.

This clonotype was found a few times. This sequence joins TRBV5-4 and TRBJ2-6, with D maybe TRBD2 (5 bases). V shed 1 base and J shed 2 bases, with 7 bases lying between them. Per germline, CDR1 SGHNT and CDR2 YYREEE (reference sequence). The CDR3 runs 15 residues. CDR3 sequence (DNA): TGTGCCAGCAGCTTGTCCGGGGCTGGGGCCAACGTCCTGACTTTC. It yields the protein CASSLSGAGANVLTF.

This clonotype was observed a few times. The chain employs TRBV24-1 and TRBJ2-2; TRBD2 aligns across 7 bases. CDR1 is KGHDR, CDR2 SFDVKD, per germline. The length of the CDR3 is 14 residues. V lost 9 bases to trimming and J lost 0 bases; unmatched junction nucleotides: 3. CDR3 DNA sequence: TGTGCCACCCGTGGGAGGGCGAACACCGGGGAGCTGTTTTTT. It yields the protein CATRGRANTGELFF.

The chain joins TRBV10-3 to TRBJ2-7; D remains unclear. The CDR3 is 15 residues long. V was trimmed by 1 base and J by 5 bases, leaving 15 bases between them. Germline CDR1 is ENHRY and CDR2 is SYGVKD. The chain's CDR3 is CAISEWKAALDEQYF. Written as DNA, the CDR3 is TGTGCCATCAGTGAGTGGAAGGCAGCGCTTGACGAGCAGTACTTC.

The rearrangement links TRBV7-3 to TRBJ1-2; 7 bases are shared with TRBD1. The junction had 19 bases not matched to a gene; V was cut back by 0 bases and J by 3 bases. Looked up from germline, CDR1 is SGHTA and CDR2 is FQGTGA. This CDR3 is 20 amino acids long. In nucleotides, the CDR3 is TGTGCCAGCAGCTTAACGGTGGGGACAGACCCATACACTCTTTACTATGGCTACACCTTC. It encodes CASSLTVGTDPYTLYYGYTF.

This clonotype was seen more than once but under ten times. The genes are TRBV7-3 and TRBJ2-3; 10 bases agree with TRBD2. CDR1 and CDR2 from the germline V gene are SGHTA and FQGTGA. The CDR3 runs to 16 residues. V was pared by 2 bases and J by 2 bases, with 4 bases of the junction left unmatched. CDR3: CASSLQAGGLTDTQYF. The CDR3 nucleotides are TGTGCCAGCAGCTTACAAGCGGGGGGGCTCACAGATACGCAGTATTTT.